This T cell receptor (beta chain) was recorded in a study of blood T cell repertoires in COVID-19. At the level of the study: COVID-19 samples collected from the United States, Italy and Spain covered acute and convalescent phases. Nucleic acid was either cDNA or gDNA, and it came from T cells, B-cell-depleted T cells, or PBMCs.

V was pared by 2 bases and J by 0 bases, with 14 bases between. CDR1 and CDR2 (germline): SNHLY, FYNNEI. There are 17 residues in the CDR3. The authors' processing: Amplifying reference gene primers gave estimates of nucleated cell counts. Assay: immunoSEQ multiplex PCR; the TCRdb copy retains only in-frame clones and omits some. The DNA was the basis for D and trimming; V, J and clone size are from that table. This table holds some 250,000 clones, about four fifths found once. The rearrangement uses TRBV2 and TRBJ1-5, with D uncertain. The sequenced material came from peripheral blood. The sequence was collected from a man in his fifties with active or convalescent COVID-19. CDR3 residues: CASSERRRQYSNQPQHF. DNA for the CDR3: TGTGCCAGCAGTGAAAGGAGGCGGCAGTATAGCAATCAGCCCCAGCATTTT.